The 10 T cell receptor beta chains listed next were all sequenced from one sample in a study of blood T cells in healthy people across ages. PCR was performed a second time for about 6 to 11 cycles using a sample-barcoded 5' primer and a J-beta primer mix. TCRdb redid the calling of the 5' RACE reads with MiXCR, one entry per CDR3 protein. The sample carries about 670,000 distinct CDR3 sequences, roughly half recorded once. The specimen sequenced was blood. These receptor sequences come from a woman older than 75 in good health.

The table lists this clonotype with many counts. The CDR3 nucleotides are TGTGCCAGCAGTGGACAGGGGGCGCTAGGTGAGCAGTTCTTC. This translates into CASSGQGALGEQFF. The V gene is TRBV7-2, the J gene TRBJ2-1; 11 bases agree with TRBD1. The CDR3 totals 14 residues. The germline gives CDR1 SGHTA, CDR2 FQGNSA. The junction had 7 bases not matched to a gene; V was cut back by 6 bases and J by 9 bases.

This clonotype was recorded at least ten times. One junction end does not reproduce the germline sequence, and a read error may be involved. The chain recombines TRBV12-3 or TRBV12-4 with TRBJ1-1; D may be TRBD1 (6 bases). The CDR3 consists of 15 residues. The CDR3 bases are TGTGCCAGCAATTTATGGGGGGCGGGGAACACTGAAGCTTTCTTT. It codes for CASNLWGAGNTEAFF.

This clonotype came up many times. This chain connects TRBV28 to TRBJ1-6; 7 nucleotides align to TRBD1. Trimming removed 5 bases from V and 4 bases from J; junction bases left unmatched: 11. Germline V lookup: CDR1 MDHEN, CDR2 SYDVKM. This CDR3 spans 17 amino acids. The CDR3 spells CASSPLQGRTYNSPLHF. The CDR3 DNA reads TGTGCCAGCAGTCCACTACAGGGGCGGACATATAATTCACCCCTCCACTTT.

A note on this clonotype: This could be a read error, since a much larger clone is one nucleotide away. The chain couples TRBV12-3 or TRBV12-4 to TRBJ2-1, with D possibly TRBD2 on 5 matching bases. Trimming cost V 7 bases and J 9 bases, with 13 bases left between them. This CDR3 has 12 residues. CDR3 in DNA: TGTGCCAGCATTTTTCCCCGGGGTGAGCAGTTCTTC. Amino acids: CASIFPRGEQFF.

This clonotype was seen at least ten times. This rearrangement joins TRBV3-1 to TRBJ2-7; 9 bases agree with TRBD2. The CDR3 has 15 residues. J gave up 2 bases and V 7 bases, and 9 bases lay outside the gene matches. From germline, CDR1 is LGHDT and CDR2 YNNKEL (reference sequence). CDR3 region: CASTLVSGSTYEQYF. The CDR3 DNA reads TGTGCCAGCACCCTAGTTAGCGGGAGCACCTACGAGCAGTACTTC.

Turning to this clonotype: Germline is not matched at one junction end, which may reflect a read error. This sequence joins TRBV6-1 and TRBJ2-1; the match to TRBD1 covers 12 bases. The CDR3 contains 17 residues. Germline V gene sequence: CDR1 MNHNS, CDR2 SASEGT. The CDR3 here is CASTGMTRDRGRNEQFF. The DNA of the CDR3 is TGTGCCAGCACCGGAATGACTCGGGACAGGGGGCGGAATGAACAGTTCTTC.

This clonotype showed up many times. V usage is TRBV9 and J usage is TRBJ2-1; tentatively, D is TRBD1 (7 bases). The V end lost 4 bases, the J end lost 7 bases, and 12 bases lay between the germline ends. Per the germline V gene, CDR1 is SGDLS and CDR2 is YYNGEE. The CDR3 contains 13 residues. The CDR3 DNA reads TGTGCCAGCAGCTCGACAGGGAGGAATGAGCAGTTCTTC. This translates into CASSSTGRNEQFF.

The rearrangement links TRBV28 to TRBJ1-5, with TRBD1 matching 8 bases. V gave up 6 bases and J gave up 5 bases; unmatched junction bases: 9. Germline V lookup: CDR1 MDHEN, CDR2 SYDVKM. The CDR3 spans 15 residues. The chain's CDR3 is CASSPGTGRYQPQHF. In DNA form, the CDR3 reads TGTGCCAGCAGCCCGGGGACAGGTAGGTATCAGCCCCAGCATTTT.

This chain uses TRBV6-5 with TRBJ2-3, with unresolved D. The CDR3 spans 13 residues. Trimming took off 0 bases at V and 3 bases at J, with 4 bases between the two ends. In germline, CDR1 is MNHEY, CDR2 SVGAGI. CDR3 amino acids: CASSYSETDTQYF. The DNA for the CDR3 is TGTGCCAGCAGTTACTCGGAGACAGATACGCAGTATTTT.

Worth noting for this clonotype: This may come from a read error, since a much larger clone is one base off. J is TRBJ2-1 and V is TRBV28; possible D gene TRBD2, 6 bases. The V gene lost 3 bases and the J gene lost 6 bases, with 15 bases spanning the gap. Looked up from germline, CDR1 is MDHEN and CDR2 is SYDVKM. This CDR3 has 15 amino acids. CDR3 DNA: TGTGCCAGCAGTTTCTGGACTAACGGTTCCAATGAGCAGTTCTTC. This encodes CASSFWTNGSNEQFF.